This is a list of T cell receptor beta chains from one sample in a study of long-term antiretroviral therapy in people with HIV. Profiling relied on immunoSEQ multiplex PCR, and the TCRdb table lists in-frame clones only, not all of them. Of about 19,000 clones in the sample, 75% to 85% were seen once. The specimen comprised unsorted PBMCs, sampled at the start of antiretroviral therapy, before treatment. These receptors were obtained from a man aged 18 to 30 with HIV. Each CDR3 is given with its conserved first and last residue. The order of the fields is D gene, clone size, J gene, V gene, CDR3 protein, CDR3 DNA. A D gene is named only where the DNA matches it firmly. Clone size is given for some rows only: seen once, a few or many times, or a class if the clone is expanded.

D: .
size: .
J: TRBJ1-2
V: TRBV27
CDR3: CASSLSRDGYGYTF
DNA: TGTGCCAGCAGTTTATCCCGAGACGGCTATGGCTACACCTTC

D: .
size: few
J: TRBJ1-2
V: TRBV5-4
CDR3: CASSLGRDEDGYTF
DNA: TGTGCCAGCAGCTTGGGCCGGGACGAGGACGGCTACACCTTC

D: TRBD1
size: .
J: TRBJ1-1
V: TRBV7-2
CDR3: CASSSNRGQGTEAFF
DNA: TGTGCCAGCAGCTCTAACAGGGGGCAGGGGACTGAAGCTTTCTTT

D: TRBD1
size: .
J: TRBJ2-2
V: TRBV5-5
CDR3: CASSMGQGLGTGELFF
DNA: TGTGCCAGCAGCATGGGACAGGGTTTGGGCACCGGGGAGCTGTTTTTT

D: .
size: few
J: TRBJ2-7
V: TRBV7-8
CDR3: CASSLVASYSYEQYF
DNA: TGTGCCAGCAGCTTAGTCGCGTCCTACTCCTACGAGCAGTACTTC

D: .
size: .
J: TRBJ1-3
V: TRBV5-5
CDR3: CASSTTTTGWGHTIYF
DNA: TGTGCCAGCAGCACAACCACGACAGGTTGGGGACACACCATATATTTT

D: TRBD2
size: .
J: TRBJ2-7
V: TRBV4-1
CDR3: CASSQEDSGGNYEQYF
DNA: TGCGCCAGCAGCCAGGAAGATAGCGGGGGGAACTACGAGCAGTACTTC

D: .
size: .
J: TRBJ2-1
V: TRBV5-1
CDR3: CASSLTVATGSYNEQFF
DNA: TGCGCCAGCAGCTTGACTGTTGCGACAGGATCCTACAATGAGCAGTTCTTC

D: .
size: .
J: TRBJ2-7
V: TRBV5-4
CDR3: CASSLGSVSYEQYF
DNA: TGTGCCAGCAGCTTGGGCAGCGTCTCCTACGAGCAGTACTTC

D: TRBD1
size: .
J: TRBJ1-4
V: TRBV15
CDR3: CATSKGGINEKLFF
DNA: TGTGCCACCAGCAAAGGGGGCATAAATGAAAAACTGTTTTTT

D: .
size: .
J: TRBJ1-2
V: TRBV2
CDR3: CASSERRDYGYTF
DNA: TGTGCCAGCAGTGAAAGGAGAGACTATGGCTACACCTTC

D: TRBD2
size: .
J: TRBJ2-3
V: TRBV9
CDR3: CASSVVPSGTRGNTQYF
DNA: TGTGCCAGCAGCGTAGTTCCCAGCGGGACGCGGGGGAATACGCAGTATTTT

D: .
size: .
J: TRBJ2-7
V: TRBV7-2
CDR3: CASRMTGGGYEQYF
DNA: TGTGCCAGCAGAATGACAGGTGGGGGATACGAGCAGTACTTC

D: TRBD1
size: .
J: TRBJ2-7
V: TRBV5-4
CDR3: CASSLTGASSYEQYF
DNA: TGTGCCAGCAGCCTTACAGGGGCTAGTAGCTACGAGCAGTACTTC

D: .
size: .
J: TRBJ1-4
V: TRBV11-2
CDR3: CASSPRGGGREKLFF
DNA: TGTGCCAGCAGCCCCCGAGGGGGAGGCAGGGAAAAACTGTTTTTT

D: .
size: .
J: TRBJ1-3
V: TRBV12-1
CDR3: CASSFAGQGSTPYSGNTIYF
DNA: TGTGCCAGCAGCTTTGCGGGACAGGGTAGCACCCCCTACTCTGGAAACACCATATATTTT

D: TRBD1
size: .
J: TRBJ1-4
V: TRBV11-2
CDR3: CASSLDRVVEKLFF
DNA: TGTGCCAGCAGTTTGGACAGGGTGGTTGAAAAACTGTTTTTT

D: .
size: .
J: TRBJ1-1
V: TRBV18
CDR3: CASSPGHYWVVNTEAFF
DNA: TGTGCCAGCTCCCCTGGACATTACTGGGTGGTGAACACTGAAGCTTTCTTT

D: .
size: .
J: TRBJ2-6
V: TRBV10-2
CDR3: CASSVGLTGANVLTF
DNA: TGCGCCAGCAGTGTCGGTCTTACTGGGGCCAACGTCCTGACTTTC

D: TRBD1
size: .
J: TRBJ2-7
V: TRBV7-2
CDR3: CASSPRRDSNHEQYF
DNA: TGTGCCAGCAGCCCCCGTAGGGACAGTAACCACGAGCAGTACTTC

D: .
size: .
J: TRBJ2-7
V: TRBV6-1
CDR3: CASSDIHRDEQYF
DNA: TGTGCCAGCAGTGATATCCACAGGGATGAGCAGTACTTC

D: .
size: .
J: TRBJ1-1
V: TRBV4-3
CDR3: CASSLGVGMNTEAFF
DNA: TGCGCCAGCAGCCTGGGAGTCGGGATGAACACTGAAGCTTTCTTT

D: .
size: .
J: TRBJ1-4
V: TRBV2
CDR3: CASRARDFYNEKLFF
DNA: TGTGCCAGCAGGGCAAGGGACTTCTATAATGAAAAACTGTTTTTT

D: .
size: large
J: TRBJ2-1
V: TRBV10-2
CDR3: CASKESSYNEQFF
DNA: TGCGCCAGCAAGGAGAGCTCCTACAATGAGCAGTTCTTC

D: TRBD1
size: .
J: TRBJ2-1
V: TRBV7-2
CDR3: CASSFYTGVMYEQFF
DNA: TGTGCCAGCAGCTTCTATACAGGGGTGATGTATGAGCAGTTCTTC

D: .
size: .
J: TRBJ1-2
V: TRBV5-1
CDR3: CASSLGRGYGYTF
DNA: TGCGCCAGCAGCTTGGGCAGGGGTTATGGCTACACCTTC

D: TRBD1
size: once
J: TRBJ2-7
V: TRBV29-1
CDR3: CSVLTGDGAEQYF
DNA: TGCAGCGTTCTTACAGGGGATGGTGCCGAGCAGTACTTC

D: TRBD2
size: .
J: TRBJ2-1
V: TRBV9
CDR3: CASRAGTSIIDEQFF
DNA: TGTGCCAGCAGAGCCGGGACTAGCATAATCGATGAGCAGTTCTTC